The 25 T cell receptor beta chains below were found in one sample sequenced in a study of Tregs in tolerant kidney transplant recipients. Repertoires were generated with immunoSEQ multiplex PCR, while TCRdb's copy carries only in-frame clones and drops some. The repertoire holds approximately 69,000 clones, roughly nine tenths seen once, with approximately 0.36% in the top ten. The specimen comprised CD4+ T cells from blood, sampled before the transplant. These receptors originate from a human donor who received a combined kidney and bone marrow transplant.

This clone was observed a few times. V gene TRBV6-6 combines with J gene TRBJ2-3, with 8 positions matching TRBD2. With 5 bases clipped from V and 2 bases from J, the junction kept 9 bases outside the gene matches. The CDR3 is made up of 16 amino acids. CDR1 MNHNY and CDR2 SVGAGI come from the germline V gene (reference sequence). The CDR3 DNA reads as TGTGCCAGCAGTCCCGTAGCGGGACTATCCACAGATACGCAGTATTTT. Its translation is CASSPVAGLSTDTQYF.

The J gene is TRBJ2-5, the V gene TRBV10-3, with 8 nucleotides matching TRBD2. The CDR3 runs 15 residues. Germline V gene lookup returns CDR1 ENHRY and CDR2 SYGVKD. Trimming cost V 6 bases and J 1 base; bases outside gene matches: 7. This chain's CDR3 is CAIRPAGEVQETQYF. The CDR3 DNA reads TGTGCCATCAGACCAGCGGGAGAGGTCCAAGAGACCCAGTACTTC.

V gene TRBV2 combines with J gene TRBJ2-7; D gene ambiguous. V lost 10 bases to trimming and J lost 2 bases, with 15 bases between them. CDR1 and CDR2 from the germline V gene are SNHLY and FYNNEI. The CDR3 runs 13 residues. CDR3 loop: CATTSGEAYEQYF. The CDR3 coding sequence is TGTGCCACTACTTCGGGTGAGGCCTACGAGCAGTACTTC. The whole variable domain, filled in from reference TRBV2 and TRBJ2-7, reads EPEVTQTPSHQVTQMGQEVILRCVPISNHLYFYWYRQILGQKVEFLVSFYNNEISEKSEIFDDQFSVERPDGSNFTLKIRSTKLEDSAMYFCATTSGEAYEQYFGPGTRLTVT.

This clone was found a few times. The rearrangement links TRBV7-9 to TRBJ2-5; 9 bases match TRBD1. Germline V gene lookup returns CDR1 SEHNR and CDR2 FQNEAQ (reference sequence). CDR3 size: 15 residues. J gave up 7 bases and V 5 bases, and 11 bases lay outside the gene matches. CDR3 in DNA: TGTGCCAGCAGCGTGACAGGGGGTGGGGCCGGGACCCAGTACTTC. This gives the protein CASSVTGGGAGTQYF.

The chain combines TRBV29-1 with TRBJ2-7; 10 bases align to TRBD2. CDR1 is SQVTM and CDR2 is ANQGSEA in the germline V gene. This CDR3 is built from 12 residues. V was pared by 4 bases and J by 5 bases, with 2 bases of the junction left unmatched. CDR3 sequence reads: CSVGLAGDEQYF. As DNA, the CDR3 is TGCAGCGTTGGCCTAGCGGGAGACGAGCAGTACTTC.

The chain is built from TRBV10-3 and TRBJ2-5; D perhaps matches TRBD1 (5 bases). The germline V gene encodes CDR1 ENHRY and CDR2 SYGVKD. Trimming removed 0 bases at V and 5 bases at J, with 10 bases between. This CDR3 region has 14 residues. The CDR3 loop reads CAISESSGIETQYF. The CDR3, as DNA: TGTGCCATCAGTGAGTCGTCAGGGATTGAGACCCAGTACTTC.

CDR3 sequence (DNA): TGTGCCAGCAATCCAGGGTCCCTTCCCTACGAGCAGTACTTC. This sequence encodes CASNPGSLPYEQYF. V usage is TRBV27 and J usage is TRBJ2-7; TRBD1 might be the D (5 bases). Germline V CDR1 and CDR2: MNHEY, SMNVEV (reference sequence). CDR3 length: 14 residues. Trimming pared 7 bases from V and 2 bases from J, leaving 15 bases between.

This sequence joins TRBV27 and TRBJ1-2, with D perhaps matching TRBD1 (5 bases). V gave up 5 bases and J gave up 0 bases, with 16 bases separating them. The CDR3 covers 16 residues. Germline CDR1 and CDR2: MNHEY and SMNVEV (reference sequence). The CDR3 reads CASSPTWGGANYGYTF. In DNA, the CDR3 is TGTGCCAGCAGTCCGACCTGGGGCGGAGCTAACTATGGCTACACCTTC.

The CDR3 region is CASAPQDYNTGELFF. For the CDR3, the DNA is TGCGCCAGCGCCCCCCAGGACTACAACACCGGGGAGCTGTTTTTT. The V gene is TRBV5-1, the J gene TRBJ2-2, with D possibly matching TRBD2 (6 bases). Germline CDR1 and CDR2: SGHRS and YFSETQ. Trimming pared 7 bases from V and 2 bases from J, leaving 15 bases between. The CDR3 spans 15 residues.

The J gene is TRBJ1-4, the V gene TRBV7-9; unclear D gene. The V and J ends lost 2 bases and 5 bases respectively, with 9 bases between them. The CDR3 has 14 residues. Germline V gives CDR1 SEHNR, CDR2 FQNEAQ (reference sequence). The CDR3 sequence: CASSLSWANEKLFF. CDR3 coding DNA: TGTGCCAGCAGCTTATCGTGGGCAAATGAAAAACTGTTTTTT.

The chain joins TRBV27 to TRBJ2-5; D is perhaps TRBD2 (6 bases). Germline V lookup: CDR1 MNHEY, CDR2 SMNVEV (reference sequence). The CDR3 is made up of 16 amino acids. Trimming shortened V by 6 bases and J by 4 bases, and 21 bases separated the two germline ends. For the CDR3, the DNA is TGTGCCAGCAGGAACCCGGTGACTAGATATGGAGAGACCCAGTACTTC. Its protein is CASRNPVTRYGETQYF.

CDR3 bases: TGCGCCAGCAGCTGGGGCAGGGGGCCCGGGGAGCTGTTTTTT. Amino acid sequence: CASSWGRGPGELFF. V is TRBV5-1 and J is TRBJ2-2, with TRBD1 identical over 8 bases. V was pared by 3 bases and J by 6 bases, with 4 bases of the junction left unmatched. Germline CDR1 reads SGHRS; CDR2 reads YFSETQ. This CDR3 region has 14 residues.

V gene TRBV2 combines with J gene TRBJ2-1, with 7 bases that match TRBD2. Germline CDR1 SNHLY, CDR2 FYNNEI. V lost 5 bases to trimming and J lost 5 bases; unmatched junction nucleotides: 9. This CDR3 has 15 amino acids. This CDR3 is CASSSASGPNNEQFF. The CDR3 coding sequence is TGTGCCAGCAGTTCCGCTAGCGGACCCAACAATGAGCAGTTCTTC.

This clone was found once. The chain joins TRBV5-1 to TRBJ2-7; 12 bases match TRBD2. This CDR3 region has 14 residues. CDR1 and CDR2 (germline): SGHRS, YFSETQ. The junction had 2 bases not matched to a gene; V was cut back by 4 bases and J by 3 bases. The CDR3 is CASSVTSGSYEQYF. The CDR3 nucleotides read TGCGCCAGCAGCGTGACTAGCGGGAGCTACGAGCAGTACTTC.

This chain uses TRBV18 with TRBJ1-3, with 8 positions matching TRBD1. This CDR3 contains 18 residues. V was clipped by 1 base and J by 4 bases; unmatched bases: 12. Germline V gene sequence: CDR1 KGHSH, CDR2 LQKENI. CDR3 loop: CASSPLGGQGLNGNTIYF. CDR3 coding DNA: TGTGCCAGCTCACCACTGGGTGGACAGGGATTGAACGGAAACACCATATATTTT.

This chain links TRBV28 with TRBJ1-2, with TRBD1 matching 9 bases. V lost 3 bases and J lost 2; bases outside the gene matches: 1. The CDR3 extends over 14 amino acids. Germline assignment: CDR1 MDHEN and CDR2 SYDVKM. CDR3 in DNA: TGTGCCAGCAGTTTCGGGACAGGGAACTATGGCTACACCTTC. This encodes CASSFGTGNYGYTF.

The rearrangement links TRBV30 to TRBJ2-1; the D gene is possibly TRBD1 (5 bases). Trimming shortened V by 1 base and J by 9 bases, and 13 bases separated the two germline ends. CDR1 GTSNPN and CDR2 SVGIG come from the germline V gene (reference sequence). CDR3 length: 13 amino acids. The CDR3 region is CAWSATGPSEQFF. The CDR3 nucleotides are TGTGCCTGGAGTGCAACAGGCCCCAGTGAGCAGTTCTTC.

The chain uses TRBV2 and TRBJ1-5; possibly TRBD1 for D (6 bases). The CDR3 consists of 13 residues. Trimming left V 7 bases short and J 2 bases short, with 9 bases between. Germline-derived CDR1 and CDR2 are SNHLY and FYNNEI. The CDR3 spells CASKRQGNQPQHF. CDR3 DNA: TGTGCCAGCAAAAGACAGGGCAATCAGCCCCAGCATTTT. The full variable domain, in which reference TRBV2 and TRBJ1-5 provide the parts outside the CDR3, is EPEVTQTPSHQVTQMGQEVILRCVPISNHLYFYWYRQILGQKVEFLVSFYNNEISEKSEIFDDQFSVERPDGSNFTLKIRSTKLEDSAMYFCASKRQGNQPQHFGDGTRLSIL.

The chain uses TRBV5-6 and TRBJ2-1; 12 bases are shared with TRBD2. CDR3 length: 17 amino acids. V lost 2 bases and J lost 9; bases outside the gene matches: 12. The germline V gene encodes CDR1 SGHDT and CDR2 YYEEEE. The CDR3 DNA is TGTGCCAGCAGCTTATCCTCTAGCGGGAGGGCACTTCGTGAGCAGTTCTTC. Protein product: CASSLSSSGRALREQFF.

To note about this clone: At one end the junction does not follow the germline gene, possibly because of a read error. The chain couples TRBV14 to TRBJ2-7; no firm D call. The CDR3 is 17 residues long. The germline V gene has CDR1 SGHDN and CDR2 FVKESK. CDR3 loop: CASTQEKLSSFSYEQYF. The CDR3 nucleotides read TGTGCCAGCACCCAAGAAAAACTGAGCTCCTTTTCCTACGAGCAGTACTTC.

V and J are TRBV27 and TRBJ2-3, with D possibly being TRBD2 (5 bases). The CDR3 length is 13 residues. V lost 6 bases and J lost 7, with 14 bases in between. Germline assignment: CDR1 MNHEY and CDR2 SMNVEV (reference sequence). In DNA form, the CDR3 reads TGTGCCAGCAGCCCACCGGGGAGAAATACGCAGTATTTT. Amino acids: CASSPPGRNTQYF.

V usage is TRBV2 and J usage is TRBJ1-5, with a possible D match to TRBD1 (5 bases). V lost 7 bases and J 9 bases, leaving 16 bases between the germline ends. CDR3 size: 13 residues. Per the germline V gene, CDR1 is SNHLY and CDR2 is FYNNEI. The CDR3 loop reads CASNLGGKGPQHF. In nucleotides, the CDR3 is TGTGCCAGCAACTTGGGGGGAAAGGGGCCCCAGCATTTT.

This chain uses TRBV19 with TRBJ2-1, with TRBD1 identical over 11 bases. J lost 5 bases, V lost 3 bases, and 15 bases had no gene match. The V gene's germline CDR1 is LNHDA and CDR2 SQIVND (reference sequence). The CDR3 loop spans 19 amino acids. The CDR3 region is CASSIYLGVGTGGHNEQFF. Here the CDR3 DNA reads TGTGCCAGTAGTATTTATCTCGGGGTCGGGACAGGGGGGCACAATGAGCAGTTCTTC. The variable domain in full, with the rest retrieved from reference TRBV19 and TRBJ2-1, is DGGITQSPKYLFRKEGQNVTLSCEQNLNHDAMYWYRQDPGQGLRLIYYSQIVNDFQKGDIAEGYSVSREKKESFPLTVTSAQKNPTAFYLCASSIYLGVGTGGHNEQFFGPGTRLTVL.

This clone was seen once. The chain recombines TRBV5-4 with TRBJ1-2, with D possibly matching TRBD1 (6 bases). V lost 0 bases and J 3 bases, leaving 6 bases between the germline ends. Germline-derived CDR1 and CDR2 are SGHNT and YYREEE (reference sequence). CDR3 length: 13 residues. The CDR3 region has the DNA TGTGCCAGCAGCTTGGACAGGGACTATGGCTACACCTTC. Residues: CASSLDRDYGYTF.

The chain carries TRBV6-6 and TRBJ1-3; D gene uncertain. Deletions cut 0 bases from V and 0 bases from J, with 9 bases between. Per germline, CDR1 MNHNY and CDR2 SVGAGI (reference sequence). CDR3 length: 16 amino acids. The CDR3 sequence is CASSYSSVSSGNTIYF. The CDR3 DNA reads as TGTGCCAGCAGTTACTCGTCAGTAAGCTCTGGAAACACCATATATTTT.